This T cell receptor beta chain was observed in a study of blood T cell repertoires in COVID-19. Study as a whole: Researchers got acute and convalescent COVID-19 samples from the United States, Italy and Spain. Sample material is recorded as cDNA or gDNA derived from T cells, B-cell-depleted T cells, or PBMCs.

Original methodology: Reference gene primer amplification gave estimated nucleated cell counts. Repertoires were generated with immunoSEQ multiplex PCR, while TCRdb's copy carries only in-frame clones and drops some. V and J calls and clone size are those listed in that table; D and trimming were worked out from the DNA. The table records 100,000 or so clones, over 80% of them present only once. The origin of this receptor is a man aged 45-60 years with acute or convalescent COVID-19. Material for sequencing was peripheral blood.

CDR3: CASSLARGQKKLFF. Here the CDR3 DNA reads TGTGCCAGCAGCTTAGCCAGGGGGCAGAAAAAACTGTTTTTT. The rearrangement joins TRBV7-9 to TRBJ1-4; 8 bases map to TRBD1. The V gene end was trimmed by 0 bases and the J gene end by 9 bases; junction bases not matched to a gene: 3. CDR3 length equals 14 residues. Germline V CDR1 and CDR2: SEHNR, FQNEAQ (reference sequence).